This record looks at one TCR beta chain sequence and its context. The antigen is not known. Treatment noted: roughly 11-day PBMC culture with coronavirus spike peptide pools or control peptides (ViraFEST assay). CDR1 and CDR2 (germline): SGHNT, YYREEE (reference sequence). Trimming at V came to 4 bases and at J to 2 bases, leaving 7 bases not matched to a gene. The CDR3 runs to 16 residues. The data are from a study of vaccination and CD4 T cells after COVID-19. Study-wide findings and caveats: Relatively few convalescent patients and no early post-infection timepoints were analyzed.

The Oncomine TCR Beta short-read assay sequenced DNA from cultured CD4+ T cells. TCRdb re-called the PCR reads through MiXCR, storing one row per CDR3 protein. Among 13,000 to 15,000 distinct CDR3 sequences listed, around 50% were seen once. The receptor was derived from a human donor with COVID-19. This rearrangement joins TRBV5-4 to TRBJ2-5; 11 positions agree with TRBD2. The sample in question was cultured CD4+ T cells from blood, obtained after SARS-CoV-2 vaccination. The CDR3 spells CASSHSIAGGQETQYF. In DNA, the CDR3 is TGTGCCAGCAGCCACTCAATAGCGGGGGGGCAAGAGACCCAGTACTTC.